Here is one T cell receptor (beta chain) with its context. These data are taken from a study of blood T cell repertoires in COVID-19. Overall study: The analysed material was cDNA or gDNA that came from T cells, B-cell-depleted T cells, or PBMCs.

Cohort allocation depended upon clinical history that participants reported. Cohort 3 donors were reported recovered after two negative PCRs, clearance, or symptom resolution. Trimming left V 2 bases short and J 5 bases short, with 5 bases between. The CDR3 length is 11 residues. CDR1 is SGHDT, CDR2 YYEEEE, per germline. In the source study's methods: Amplification with reference gene primers provided the estimates of nucleated cell counts. Some clones are missing from TCRdb's copy, which holds only in-frame ones; the method was immunoSEQ multiplex PCR. V, J and clone size are taken as reported in that table, and D and trimming were inferred from the DNA itself. The sample has roughly 250,000 clones, 80% to 95% seen once; the top ten hold around 2%.

The genes are TRBV5-6 and TRBJ2-7; D is ambiguous. This TCR came from a woman between 18 and 29 years old who had recovered from COVID-19. Sequenced: PBMCs or T cells enriched from blood (not recorded which). CDR3 in amino acids: CASSLFNEQYF. CDR3 DNA: TGTGCCAGCAGCTTATTCAACGAGCAGTACTTC.